This paragraph reports one T cell receptor beta chain. This entry comes from a study of control samples from healthy donors and cancer patients. Profiled with immunoSEQ multiplex PCR; TCRdb holds only in-frame clones, not every one. The sample yields tens of thousands of clones, 87% seen once. Per the germline V gene, CDR1 is SGHRS and CDR2 is YFSETQ. The CDR3 has 14 residues. The V and J ends lost 0 bases and 7 bases, in that order; junction bases with no gene match: 6. The sample comprised PBMCs. V usage is TRBV5-1 and J usage is TRBJ2-7, with 8 bases identical to TRBD2. This clonotype originated in a woman in her sixties with lung cancer. CDR3 sequence: CASSLGGGPREQYF. The CDR3 DNA is TGCGCCAGCAGCTTGGGCGGGGGGCCTCGGGAGCAGTACTTC.